This T cell receptor (beta chain) was profiled in a study of blood T cell repertoires in COVID-19. Assay: immunoSEQ multiplex PCR; the TCRdb copy retains only in-frame clones and omits some. The sample has more than 80,000 clones, around 90% seen once. Germline V gives CDR1 MNHEY, CDR2 SMNVEV (reference sequence). V dropped 2 bases and J dropped 10; count of bases not matched to a gene: 9. The CDR3 runs 16 residues. Sequences were obtained from peripheral blood. V usage is TRBV27 and J usage is TRBJ2-2; 11 nucleotides line up with TRBD2. The clonotype originates from a man at least 80 years old with acute or convalescent COVID-19. The CDR3 bases are TGTGCCAGCAGTTTAGTAGCGGGGGGGCGAGGAGTGGAGCTGTTTTTT. Translated, it gives CASSLVAGGRGVELFF.